This T cell receptor (beta chain) was captured in a study of cytomegalovirus exposure and HLA in healthy donors. Notes on the study in general: Prior analysis indicated that the majority of TCR beta V segments exhibited productivity approximately 87% or approximately 30% of the time.

In regard to this clone: The antigen remains undetermined.

PCR primers comprised 60 Vbeta and 13 Jbeta primers. Assay: immunoSEQ multiplex PCR; the TCRdb copy retains only in-frame clones and omits some. The table includes 150,000 or so clones, around 81% detected once. V trimming: 5 bases; J trimming: 5 bases; junction bases outside the gene matches: 6. CDR3 length equals 13 residues. Germline V gene data show CDR1 as SEHNR and CDR2 as FQNEAQ (reference sequence). Healthy bone marrow donors made up the donor group. This chain uses TRBV7-9 with TRBJ2-7; 7 bases line up with TRBD1. This clonotype was sampled from a woman between 40 and 55 years old in good health and CMV-seropositive. The material sequenced was PBMCs. CDR3 region: CASSTTGVHEQYF. CDR3 DNA: TGTGCCAGCAGCACTACAGGGGTGCACGAGCAGTACTTC.